The 13 T cell receptor beta chains below were found in one sample sequenced in a study of T cells in Graves' hyperthyroidism and ophthalmopathy. Researchers took RNA transcripts and amplified the TCR beta CDR3 regions from them. First-round RT-PCR with HTBI primers amplified the TCR CDR3 region. TCRdb reanalysed the multiplex PCR reads using MiXCR and keeps one entry per CDR3 protein. Counted here are about 260,000 distinct CDR3 sequences, roughly 17% occurring once; the ten biggest clones make up around 26%. Material: blood. These TCRs come from a woman between 18 and 30 years old with Graves' ophthalmopathy.

This clonotype was seen repeatedly, ten times or more. This chain links TRBV6-1 with TRBJ1-2; D is perhaps TRBD1 (6 bases). CDR1 and CDR2 from the germline V gene are MNHNS and SASEGT. This CDR3 comprises 15 residues. V lost 0 bases and J 4 bases, leaving 12 bases between the germline ends. The CDR3 coding sequence is TGTGCCAGCAGTGAAGCCATGACAGGTTTCTATGGCTACACCTTC. It specifies CASSEAMTGFYGYTF.

The chain joins TRBV18 to TRBJ2-1, with no clear D. Trimming stripped 3 bases from V and 12 bases from J, with 9 bases between. The CDR3 totals 11 residues. Per the germline V gene, CDR1 is KGHSH and CDR2 is LQKENI. The CDR3, as DNA: TGTGCCAGCTCACCTGGATCGTCGCAGTTCTTC. Protein sequence: CASSPGSSQFF.

This clonotype was picked up many times. The chain couples TRBV5-8 to TRBJ2-7, with a weak D call TRBD1 (6 bases). Trimming left V 0 bases short and J 2 bases short, with 21 bases between. The CDR3 loop spans 18 amino acids. CDR1 is SGHTS, CDR2 YDEGEE, per germline. The CDR3 DNA is TGTGCCAGCAGCTTGGGGGCAGGGGCAGGGATGGGTCCCTACGAGCAGTACTTC. Amino acid sequence: CASSLGAGAGMGPYEQYF.

This clonotype is categorized as medium-sized (0.01 to 0.1%). The rearrangement joins TRBV2 to TRBJ1-5, with a tentative D call TRBD1 (5 bases). Trimming stripped 2 bases from V and 1 base from J, with 6 bases between. This CDR3 contains 14 residues. Germline-derived CDR1 and CDR2 are SNHLY and FYNNEI. CDR3 nucleotide sequence: TGTGCCAGCAGTGAATCAGGGAGCAATCAGCCCCAGCATTTT. It specifies CASSESGSNQPQHF.

The rearrangement joins TRBV18 to TRBJ2-3; D is ambiguous. Germline V gene lookup returns CDR1 KGHSH and CDR2 LQKENI. This CDR3 contains 14 residues. With 8 bases removed from V and 1 base from J, the gap between germline ends came to 13 bases. The CDR3 here is CASSSQVGTDTQYF. CDR3 in DNA: TGTGCCAGCAGCTCTCAGGTGGGCACAGATACGCAGTATTTT.

This clonotype showed up many times. J is TRBJ2-1 and V is TRBV5-1; D perhaps matches TRBD2 (6 bases). Germline-derived CDR1 and CDR2 are SGHRS and YFSETQ. The CDR3 length is 14 residues. V lost 0 bases and J lost 4, with 8 bases in between. CDR3 region: CASSLETRYNEQFF. DNA of the CDR3: TGCGCCAGCAGCTTGGAGACTAGATACAATGAGCAGTTCTTC.

This clonotype has a count of ten or more. V and J are TRBV20-1 and TRBJ1-1; D gene uncertain. V gave up 5 bases and J gave up 0 bases, with 7 bases separating them. CDR3 size: 12 residues. Per germline, CDR1 DFQATT and CDR2 SNEGSKA (reference sequence). CDR3 in DNA: TGCAGTGCTTCCCGTATGAACACTGAAGCTTTCTTT. It codes for CSASRMNTEAFF.

Many counts were recorded for this clonotype. The chain uses TRBV27 and TRBJ2-6; 7 nucleotides align to TRBD1. J lost 4 bases, V lost 10 bases, and 7 bases had no gene match. The CDR3 spans 14 residues. Germline V gene data show CDR1 as MNHEY and CDR2 as SMNVEV (reference sequence). CDR3 protein: CATGTVAGANVLTF. DNA of the CDR3: TGTGCCACCGGGACAGTTGCGGGGGCCAACGTCCTGACTTTC. Full variable domain (outside the CDR3, taken from reference TRBV27 and TRBJ2-6): EAQVTQNPRYLITVTGKKLTVTCSQNMNHEYMSWYRQDPGLGLRQIYYSMNVEVTDKGDVPEGYKVSRKEKRNFPLILESPSPNQTSLYFCATGTVAGANVLTFGAGSRLTVL.

Ten or more counts support this clonotype. CDR3 region: CASKVEGSYNEQFF. CDR3 nucleotide sequence: TGTGCCAGCAAAGTGGAGGGCTCCTACAATGAGCAGTTCTTC. This chain links TRBV6-1 with TRBJ2-1, with D possibly TRBD2 on 6 matching bases. The V end lost 7 bases, the J end lost 0 bases, and 10 bases lay between the germline ends. CDR3 length equals 14 residues. The germline V gene has CDR1 MNHNS and CDR2 SASEGT.

This clonotype came up many times. This chain connects TRBV7-9 to TRBJ1-2; D uncertain. CDR1 SEHNR and CDR2 FQNEAQ come from the germline V gene (reference sequence). There are 14 residues in the CDR3. The V gene lost 1 base and the J gene lost 4 bases, with 10 bases spanning the gap. The CDR3 region has the DNA TGTGCCAGCAGCTTAGATCGTCAAATCTATGGCTACACCTTC. Translating it yields CASSLDRQIYGYTF.

This clonotype appeared many times. Given a much more abundant clone one base away, this may be a read error. No conserved phenylalanine or tryptophan ends this CDR3, so it is likely a read error. This chain links TRBV7-8 with TRBJ1-1; no clear D gene. CDR3 size: 13 residues. Germline-derived CDR1 and CDR2 are SGHVS and FQNEAQ. Trimming stripped 6 bases from V and 1 base from J, with 9 bases between. As DNA, the CDR3 is TGTGCCAGCAGTTCCGGACCGAACACTGAAGCTTTCCTT. Translated, it gives CASSSGPNTEAFL.

This clonotype came up many times. The V and J genes are TRBV20-1 and TRBJ1-1; TRBD1 is a possible D gene (6 bases). Trimming cost V 2 bases and J 2 bases, with 15 bases left between them. The CDR3 length is 15 residues. CDR1 DFQATT and CDR2 SNEGSKA come from the germline V gene (reference sequence). The CDR3 spells CSARSVTGVNTEAFF. The CDR3 region has the DNA TGCAGTGCTAGATCGGTGACAGGCGTTAACACTGAAGCTTTCTTT.

This clonotype was seen at least ten times. The V gene is TRBV27, the J gene TRBJ2-3; the D gene is possibly TRBD2 (5 bases). This CDR3 is 16 amino acids long. Germline lookup yields CDR1 MNHEY and CDR2 SMNVEV (reference sequence). V lost 0 bases and J 0 bases, leaving 10 bases between the germline ends. CDR3: CASSLSRRLSTDTQYF. The CDR3 DNA reads TGTGCCAGCAGTTTATCACGGAGGTTGAGCACAGATACGCAGTATTTT.